A selection of T cell receptor beta chains follows, all from one sample in a study of OX40 agonist ivuxolimab in advanced cancers. The assay was immunoSEQ multiplex PCR, and TCRdb's table has in-frame clones only and misses some. The table lists fewer than 85,000 clones, more than 85% of them singletons. Sequenced material: CD4+ or CD8+ T cells sorted from blood, taken in a trial of the OX40 agonist ivuxolimab. These receptors all come from an adult with an advanced solid tumor such as melanoma, head and neck, liver or kidney cancer. Each CDR3 is given with its conserved first and last residue. A D gene is named only where the DNA matches it firmly. For some rows the clone size is stated as once, few or many, or as a class when expanded; others skip it.

V gene,CDR3 length,D gene,J gene,clone size,CDR3 protein,CDR3 DNA
TRBV6-1,16,-,TRBJ2-1,-,CASSEGSLTKYNEQFF,TGTGCCAGCAGTGAAGGTAGCCTCACCAAATACAATGAGCAGTTCTTC
TRBV5-1,15,-,TRBJ1-2,-,CASSLSGGDNYGYTF,TGCGCCAGCAGCTTGTCGGGGGGCGACAACTATGGCTACACCTTC
TRBV19,18,TRBD2,TRBJ2-4,-,CASSIEGDRGVAKNIQYF,TGTGCCAGTAGTATAGAAGGCGACCGGGGGGTAGCCAAAAACATTCAGTACTTC
TRBV4-2,14,-,TRBJ1-1,-,CASSLGQRNTEAFF,TGTGCCAGCAGCTTAGGGCAGAGGAACACTGAAGCTTTCTTT
TRBV7-6,15,TRBD1,TRBJ1-5,-,CASTQRTGLGQPQHF,TGTGCCAGCACCCAACGGACAGGTTTGGGGCAGCCCCAGCATTTT
TRBV6-5,13,-,TRBJ1-6,-,CASTTAINSPLHF,TGTGCCAGCACTACAGCGATTAACTCACCCCTCCACTTT
TRBV15,17,-,TRBJ2-1,-,CATSRDRGGGLYNEQFF,TGTGCCACCAGCAGAGATCGTGGGGGGGGCCTCTACAATGAGCAGTTCTTC
TRBV12-5,14,TRBD1,TRBJ2-2,-,CASGYRGQGGELFF,TGTGCTAGTGGCTACAGGGGGCAAGGCGGGGAGCTGTTTTTT
TRBV7-9,18,-,TRBJ1-4,-,CASSLGVLALATNEKLFF,TGTGCCAGCAGCTTGGGTGTCTTAGCCCTTGCAACTAATGAAAAACTGTTTTTT
TRBV10-3,13,TRBD2,TRBJ2-7,-,CAIGLAGTYEQYF,TGTGCCATCGGTCTAGCGGGGACCTACGAGCAGTACTTC
TRBV4-3,17,-,TRBJ2-2,-,CASSQTIGQKNTGELFF,TGCGCCAGCAGCCAGACAATAGGGCAGAAAAACACCGGGGAGCTGTTTTTT
TRBV19,15,TRBD1,TRBJ2-7,-,CASSIDRGSPYEQYF,TGTGCCAGTAGTATTGACAGGGGTTCGCCCTACGAGCAGTACTTC
TRBV19,15,-,TRBJ1-2,-,CASLGIRDGLYGYTF,TGTGCCAGCCTCGGGATCCGGGACGGACTCTATGGCTACACCTTC
TRBV19,15,-,TRBJ1-3,once,CASSISSLTGNTIYF,TGTGCCAGTAGTATAAGTTCCCTTACTGGAAACACCATATATTTT
TRBV12-5,17,-,TRBJ1-2,-,CASGLVRSRGPPYGYTF,TGTGCTAGTGGTTTGGTACGTTCAAGGGGCCCACCCTATGGCTACACCTTC
TRBV12-5,15,-,TRBJ1-2,once,CASGLRGNPGFGYTF,TGTGCTAGTGGTTTGAGGGGAAATCCTGGTTTTGGCTACACCTTC
TRBV4-3,15,-,TRBJ1-5,-,CASSQDRVGNQPQHF,TGCGCCAGCAGCCAAGACAGGGTTGGCAATCAGCCCCAGCATTTT
TRBV6-6,14,-,TRBJ1-5,-,CASSPIGAGQPQHF,TGTGCCAGCAGTCCCATCGGCGCGGGGCAGCCCCAGCATTTT
TRBV18,12,-,TRBJ2-7,-,CASSQVVGPGSF,-
TRBV7-3,13,-,TRBJ1-1,few,CASRRTGNTEAFF,TGTGCCAGCAGACGGACGGGGAACACTGAAGCTTTCTTT
TRBV10-3,15,-,TRBJ2-3,-,CAISELGPSTDTQYF,TGTGCCATCAGTGAGTTAGGGCCCAGCACAGATACGCAGTATTTT
TRBV19,16,-,TRBJ1-5,few,CASSIDLMGSNQPQHF,TGTGCCAGTAGTATAGATCTAATGGGAAGCAATCAGCCCCAGCATTTT
TRBV6-1,15,-,TRBJ2-7,-,CASSEMRVATYEQYF,TGTGCCAGCAGTGAAATGAGGGTCGCCACCTACGAGCAGTACTTC
TRBV9,15,-,TRBJ2-1,-,CASSVEGRTYNEQFF,TGTGCCAGCAGCGTAGAGGGACGGACCTACAATGAGCAGTTCTTC
TRBV9,14,-,TRBJ2-2,-,CASSIRQGAGELFF,TGTGCCAGCAGCATACGGCAGGGTGCGGGGGAGCTGTTTTTT
TRBV5-5,13,TRBD1,TRBJ1-5,-,CASSLDRGQPQHF,TGTGCCAGCAGCTTGGACAGGGGTCAGCCCCAGCATTTT
TRBV6-6,15,TRBD1,TRBJ2-2,-,CASNPGQGYTGELFF,TGTGCCAGCAACCCGGGACAGGGTTACACCGGGGAGCTGTTTTTT
TRBV27,15,TRBD1,TRBJ1-1,-,CASGGEGARVTEAFF,TGTGCCAGCGGGGGGGAGGGGGCGAGGGTGACTGAAGCTTTCTTT
TRBV19,15,TRBD1,TRBJ1-2,-,CASSIGAGGTYGYTF,TGTGCCAGTAGTATCGGGGCAGGGGGGACCTATGGCTACACCTTC
TRBV6-1,14,TRBD1,TRBJ1-1,-,CASSEGQGTPEAFF,TGTGCCAGCAGTGAAGGACAGGGGACACCAGAAGCTTTCTTT
TRBV5-1,12,-,TRBJ2-3,-,CASSTGTDTQYF,TGCGCCAGCAGCACGGGGACCGATACGCAGTATTTT
TRBV5-1,16,-,TRBJ2-2,-,CASSLIYSGAAGELFF,TGCGCCAGCAGCTTGATTTATAGCGGAGCTGCCGGGGAGCTGTTTTTT
TRBV2,15,TRBD1,TRBJ1-1,-,CASSEAWTGVTEAFF,TGTGCCAGCAGTGAAGCCTGGACAGGGGTCACTGAAGCTTTCTTT
TRBV27,14,-,TRBJ1-1,-,CASSFSQGNPEAFF,TGTGCCAGCAGTTTTTCCCAGGGGAACCCTGAAGCTTTCTTT
TRBV11-2,14,TRBD1,TRBJ1-2,-,CASSLDRGPKGYTF,TGTGCCAGCAGCTTGGACAGGGGGCCGAAAGGCTACACCTTC
TRBV5-6,16,TRBD2,TRBJ2-7,-,CASSLTTSGNFYEQYF,TGTGCCAGCAGCCTCACGACTAGCGGGAACTTCTACGAGCAGTACTTC
TRBV30,14,-,TRBJ1-5,-,CAWSVRGGNQPQHF,TGTGCCTGGAGTGTACGGGGGGGAAATCAGCCCCAGCATTTT
TRBV6-5,13,TRBD1,TRBJ2-7,-,CASSPYRGAEQYF,TGTGCCAGCAGTCCTTACAGGGGGGCCGAGCAGTACTTC
TRBV6-6,13,-,TRBJ1-2,-,CASSPGFLGGYTF,TGTGCCAGCAGCCCAGGGTTTCTAGGTGGCTACACCTTC
TRBV19,13,-,TRBJ2-5,-,CASSIVGKETQYF,TGTGCCAGTAGTATTGTAGGAAAAGAGACCCAGTACTTC
TRBV4-3,16,TRBD2,TRBJ2-7,-,CASSQVLGGGTYEQYF,TGCGCCAGCAGCCAAGTACTTGGCGGGGGTACCTACGAGCAGTACTTC
TRBV10-3,13,-,TRBJ1-5,once,CAISGQGNQPQHF,TGTGCCATCAGTGGCCAGGGCAATCAGCCCCAGCATTTT
TRBV5-1,13,-,TRBJ1-1,-,CASSLKGSTEAFF,TGCGCCAGTTCGCTAAAGGGGAGCACTGAAGCTTTCTTT
TRBV5-1,14,-,TRBJ2-1,-,CASKPGGPYNEQFF,TGCGCCAGCAAGCCAGGGGGGCCCTACAATGAGCAGTTCTTC
TRBV4-3,14,-,TRBJ1-1,-,CASSQQGRSGEAFF,TGCGCCAGCAGCCAACAGGGGCGCTCGGGTGAAGCTTTCTTT
TRBV6-5,13,-,TRBJ2-3,-,CASSESTLYTQYF,TGTGCCAGCAGTGAATCCACCTTATATACGCAGTATTTT
TRBV6-1,13,-,TRBJ1-5,-,CASLQAFNQPQHF,TGTGCCAGCCTACAGGCGTTCAATCAGCCCCAGCATTTT
TRBV14,13,-,TRBJ1-1,-,CASSSMGNTEAFF,TGTGCCAGCAGCTCAATGGGGAACACTGAAGCTTTCTTT
TRBV6-5,14,-,TRBJ1-2,-,CASSYSDSSLGYTF,TGTGCCAGCAGTTATTCGGACTCAAGCCTTGGCTACACCTTC
TRBV18,13,-,TRBJ1-4,-,CASYRVPNEKLFF,TGTGCCAGCTACCGGGTCCCTAATGAAAAACTGTTTTTT
TRBV5-1,15,TRBD2,TRBJ2-1,-,CASSLGGRSYNEQFF,TGCGCCAGCAGCTTGGGCGGGAGATCCTACAATGAGCAGTTCTTC
TRBV7-3,13,-,TRBJ2-2,-,CASSLTSSGELFF,TGTGCCAGCAGCTTAACTAGCTCCGGGGAGCTGTTTTTT
TRBV10-3,13,-,TRBJ1-4,-,CAISRRTDEKLFF,TGTGCCATCAGTCGCCGGACAGATGAAAAACTGTTTTTT
TRBV5-1,15,-,TRBJ2-2,-,CASSDGTPGTGELFF,TGCGCCAGCAGCGACGGGACTCCGGGGACCGGGGAGCTGTTTTTT
TRBV5-4,14,-,TRBJ1-1,-,CASSLIFSRTEAFF,TGTGCCAGCAGCTTGATCTTCAGCCGCACTGAAGCTTTCTTT